This T cell receptor (beta chain) was recorded in a study of chemoradiotherapy in HPV16-positive cancers. The method was immunoSEQ multiplex PCR; TCRdb's version includes in-frame clones alone and lacks a portion of them. The table shows 30,000 to 40,000 clones, with more than 65% occurring only once. General study points: Non-HPV-specific T cells did not expand in tumors during treatment, whereas candidate HPV-specific clones and E7-related motifs did. For HPV16-positive patients, expanding HPV-responsive T cells associated with longer recurrence-free survival.

To note about this clone: The antigen is undetermined.

Samples were taken several times over chemoradiotherapy. CDR1 SQVTM and CDR2 ANQGSEA come from the germline V gene. The CDR3 consists of 13 residues. The V end lost 6 bases, the J end lost 6 bases, and 16 bases lay between the germline ends. The sample in question was blood, obtained from a patient who underwent chemoradiotherapy. The TCR originated in a human donor with HPV-associated anogenital cancer. This sequence joins TRBV29-1 and TRBJ2-3; a possible D gene is TRBD2 (5 bases). The DNA of the CDR3 is TGCAGCGTGGACGGGATCTCAGCGGATACGCAGTATTTT. The encoded protein is CSVDGISADTQYF.